The present T cell receptor (beta chain) was sequenced within a study of cytomegalovirus exposure and HLA in healthy donors (dated by TCRdb to between 2016 and 2019). About the investigation overall: An earlier analysis of 587 of the donors reported 250 to 300 Gb of sequence data and some 120 million unique TCR beta sequences from 190 million or so T cells. Genome-wide SNP genotypes for about 60% of the roughly 700 donors were used in a later genetic analysis, which treated that subset as a discovery cohort. Around 300 gigabases of sequencing data and 70 million to 85 million unique TCR sequences were included in an early release covering under 650 HLA-typed donors. An earlier analysis of fewer than 750 of the donors used high-throughput TCR beta sequencing to judge whether each TCR beta V gene segment behaved as functional or pseudogenic. The later analysis used no new phenotypic data to find candidate immune exposures, relying instead on TCR beta sequences and their occurrence across donors. The study was designed to test whether signatures of past pathogen exposure could be identified by cataloging public T cell receptors. Alongside the repertoire data, information on donor age, sex, ethnicity and CMV serostatus was compiled. Among about 390 genotyped donors of the cohort, an average of approximately 230,000 unique TCR beta nucleotide sequences were sequenced per donor, roughly a sixth of them non-productive. Because of strong linkage in the cohort, a few DR-DQ haplotypes were treated as single units for association and clustering. HLA typing included class I and class II loci at four-digit resolution. High-throughput TCR immunosequencing, statistical association of individual TCRs with disease status, and machine learning were combined to predict cytomegalovirus infection status. In a later analysis, previously published TCR beta repertoires from 550 to 750 donors were re-analyzed and high-resolution HLA genotyping was added so that TCR occurrence patterns could be studied. The T cell repertoires of 666 subjects were profiled by immunosequencing and related to cytomegalovirus serostatus. Besides the first cohort of more than 650 subjects, a separate validation cohort made up of over 100 different subjects was used. Every repertoire in the discovery cohort had been generated on one and the same sequencing platform. Of the 398 genotyped donors, less than 85% were placed in the genetic ancestry cluster associated with self-reported Caucasian donors. Typing coverage varied by locus: roughly 620-630 donors for A, B, C, DRB1 and DQB1; roughly 560 for DQA1; about 590 for DPA1; 450 to 480 for DPB1.

What the research found in general, with its limitations: In vitro tests confirmed that a few of the cytomegalovirus-associated TCR beta chains recognize cytomegalovirus antigens. The classifier was reported to diagnose cytomegalovirus status with high specificity and sensitivity in both the original cohort and the validation cohort. When HLA alleles, especially DR and DQ, strongly co-occurred, attributing TCR associations to individual alleles was difficult. Only TCR beta chains were sequenced in this cohort, and the absence of alpha or paired-chain data limited detectable features. Sequencing depth was assumed to be roughly uniform across donors in the presence/absence analyses, though that assumption may not hold. In a later analysis, the rate of TCR association differed among HLA loci, with DRB1 alleles having the most associated TCRs and HLA-C alleles having the fewest. A further reported finding was that TCR beta sequences accurately predicted the HLA-A and HLA-B alleles for most subjects in the first cohort. Because some donors lacked HLA typing at each locus, the association tests relied only on the typed subset. The study gave a list of 150 to 200 TCR beta chains associated with cytomegalovirus. In an earlier analysis of around 600 of the donors, most TCR beta V segments appeared in productive rearrangements about 87% or about 30% of the time, broadly matching IMGT annotations. In a later analysis, about 17,000 TCR beta sequences were associated with specific HLA alleles at a false discovery rate of 0.05. Linkage disequilibrium might explain the correlated functional status among segregating V segments, but an unknown experimental factor could not be excluded. In a later analysis, several top co-occurrence clusters were reported to appear linked to parvovirus B19, influenza, CMV and Epstein-Barr virus. Some 15 rarely observed V segments, including chromosome 9 orphons, were excluded from the earlier analysis of a few hundred of the donors because counts were too low. Some IMGT-functional V segments, including TRBV6-2 and TRBV6-3, could not be told apart with the 87-base-pair reads, so those segments were excluded. Most TCR sequences were observed very rarely across donors, whereas some public TCRs were present in many individuals. In a later analysis, HLA-associated TCR beta chains showed more clonal expansion and lower generation probabilities than non-associated chains that were equally common. In a later genetic analysis, fewer N-insertions in productive TCRs were reported among donors in an Asian-associated ancestry cluster than the approximately 670-donor mean. It was suggested by the authors that the approach could potentially be generalized to other disease states and immunological phenotypes. Most CMV-associated TCR beta chains appeared to be HLA-restricted in a later analysis, and the HLA associations seemed to be driven largely by CMV exposure. V-gene and J-gene trimming of TCR beta chains was associated with a missense DCLRE1C variant in a later genetic analysis, and the association was replicated in an independent cohort. A group of highly shared sequence variants was considered likely to be a technical artifact of the sequencing pipeline. Immune exposure information for the cohort was limited to CMV serostatus.

In total, about 650 healthy bone marrow donors made up the cohort. At the time of sampling, all cohort members were nominally healthy, though unrecorded immune exposures were likely present. The donor tested CMV seronegative and was one of the 352 seronegative cohort members. A peripheral blood sample was collected from each donor, and TCR beta sequencing was performed on peripheral blood mononuclear cells. The Qiagen DNeasy Blood Extraction Kit was used to extract genomic DNA from the blood cell samples. A word on this clone: Which antigen it targets is not known. No base quality values were provided; no much bigger clone lies one nucleotide off.

The CDR3 measures 14 amino acids from cysteine to phenylalanine. Just the 42-base CDR3 DNA is kept, in frame starting at base 1. After removal of 3 bases from V and 4 bases from J, the junction retains 4 bases not matched to a gene. According to the germline V gene, CDR1 reads SGHTS and CDR2 reads YDEGEE. Libraries were constructed by the immunoSEQ multiplex PCR assay. The multiplex PCR relied on a mix of 60 forward primers for TCR Vbeta segments and 13 reverse primers for TCR Jbeta segments. The CDR3 region of rearranged TCR beta genes was amplified from genomic DNA with a multiplex PCR assay. Amplified TCR beta libraries were sequenced as 87-base-pair reads on the Illumina HiSeq System. In the original analysis: A later analysis tallied around 82 million unique TCR beta chains across the 666 repertoires, and roughly 11 million of those chains were shared by two or more donors. To remove PCR and sequencing errors, raw reads were error-corrected and collapsed into unique sequences using a nearest-neighbor algorithm that merged closely related sequences. CDR3 sequences were aligned to IMGT reference sequences to assign V, D and J gene segments. For a sequence to be retained, a match of at least six nucleotides to both a V gene segment and a J gene segment was required. Rearrangements were called productive when the CDR3 lacked stop codons and stayed in frame with V and J; all others were non-productive. Following IMGT convention, CDR3 was defined as the stretch from the second conserved V-encoded cysteine to the conserved J-encoded phenylalanine. The earlier analysis of approximately 590 of the donors excluded any sequence lacking an unambiguous match to a single V gene segment. In an earlier analysis of some 590 of the donors, a V segment was called functional when productive rearrangements were above 56.7%, and segregating when the standard deviation between donors exceeded 5%. A statistical classification framework was built for diagnosing cytomegalovirus status from the catalog of TCR beta chain sequences. A later analysis assigned V and J genes by comparing TCR nucleotide sequences with IMGT/GENE-DB human TR gene sequences. In a later analysis, CDR3 sequences and most-parsimonious VDJ recombination scenarios were assigned using the TCRdist pipeline. A later analysis defined each TCR beta chain by its CDR3 amino acid sequence plus V-gene family, and excluded reads lacking a unique V-gene family. A later analysis removed 592 highly shared, low-generation-probability nucleotide sequences to deal with suspected cross-contamination and a sequencing artifact. For each public chain, a later analysis derived a clonal expansion index from normalized ranks of inferred template counts within each repertoire. Generation probabilities in a later analysis came from a VDJ recombination model fitted to out-of-frame rearrangements, and those results were checked against IGoR. A later analysis scored TCR-TCR, TCR-HLA and TCR-CMV co-occurrence with hypergeometric tests, applying a repertoire-size bias correction to TCR pairs. To estimate false discovery rates, a later analysis permuted the HLA or CMV assignments 20 times. A later analysis grouped co-occurring TCRs with DBSCAN, adding TCRdist sequence similarity when clustering within HLA-allele-positive subsets. Co-occurrence clustering excluded repertoires with fewer than 30,000 or more than 120,000 public chains, plus five with anomalous nucleotide sharing. The immuneACCESS repertoire file appears here via TCRdb, limited to in-frame rearrangements. These files lack a portion of the clones; in checked studies, under half of the deficit traces to unresolved V genes, and the cause of the others is not known. V and J calls and clone size are given by that table; D and trimming were obtained from the DNA. This sample holds some 150,000 clones; roughly four fifths were observed only once. 3.4% of the sample lies in the top ten.

The sequence was obtained from a male donor in good health and CMV-seronegative. The V and J genes are TRBV5-8 and TRBJ2-3, with 8 junctional bases fitting TRBD1. Sequencing was performed on PBMCs. DNA sequence: TGTGCCAGCAGCTCGGACAGGGTGGCAGATACGCAGTATTTT. Its protein is CASSSDRVADTQYF.